The present TCR beta chain was sequenced within a study of blood T cell repertoires in COVID-19. Study information: Acute and convalescent COVID-19 samples came from the United States, Italy and Spain.

The CDR3 consists of 15 residues. V was shortened by 4 bases and J by 2 bases, with 12 bases between the two germline ends. CDR1 is SGDLS and CDR2 is YYNGEE in the germline V gene. Repertoires were generated with immunoSEQ multiplex PCR, while TCRdb's copy carries only in-frame clones and drops some. In the table there are about 440,000 clones, about 90% of which are singletons. The sample holds one count of this clone. The participants were between roughly 18 and 89 years old and came from under 25 US areas. Assignments of participants to cohorts depended upon their own reported clinical history. The sequence was collected from a woman younger than 30 with acute COVID-19. Sample: PBMCs or T cells enriched from blood (not recorded which). The chain couples TRBV9 to TRBJ2-2; TRBD2 is a possible D gene (6 bases). The CDR3 reads CASSLRDSNTGELFF. The CDR3, as DNA: TGTGCCAGCAGCCTCCGGGACTCAAACACCGGGGAGCTGTTTTTT.